These T cell receptor beta chains were read from a single sample in a study of blood T cell repertoires in COVID-19. Method: immunoSEQ multiplex PCR; TCRdb's copy keeps in-frame clones and lacks some. In the table there are a few hundred thousand clones, 70% to 85% of which are singletons. The sequencing input was PBMCs or T cells enriched from blood (not recorded which). These receptors originate from a woman aged 60-75 years who had recovered from COVID-19. Both conserved end residues are part of each CDR3. Each record gives: clone size, J gene, D gene, V gene, CDR3 protein, CDR3 DNA. D genes are given only for firm matches. Only part of the rows carry a size: once, few, many, or a class if the clone is expanded.

once | TRBJ1-4 | . | TRBV12-3/TRBV12-4 | CASSQSEKLFF | TGTGCCAGCAGTCAATCCGAAAAACTGTTTTTT
once | TRBJ2-1 | TRBD2 | TRBV9 | CASSPRLAGVYNEQFF | TGTGCCAGCAGCCCGAGACTAGCGGGGGTTTACAATGAGCAGTTCTTC
few | TRBJ1-2 | TRBD1 | TRBV6-4 | CASSEFQGANYGYTF | TGTGCCAGCAGTGAGTTTCAGGGGGCGAACTATGGCTACACCTTC
. | TRBJ1-4 | . | TRBV3-1/TRBV3-2 | CASSQGATNEKLFF | TGTGCCAGCAGCCAAGGGGCTACTAATGAAAAACTGTTTTTT
. | TRBJ2-3 | . | TRBV5-5 | CASSLPPPSGTDTQYF | TGTGCCAGCAGCTTGCCCCCCCCTAGCGGCACAGATACGCAGTATTTT
few | TRBJ1-2 | . | TRBV11-3 | CASSLSVDRLYGYTF | TGTGCCAGCAGCTTATCGGTGGACAGACTCTATGGCTACACCTTC
once | TRBJ2-3 | . | TRBV12-3/TRBV12-4 | CASSSVDTQYF | TGTGCCAGCAGTTCTGTAGATACGCAGTATTTT
. | TRBJ1-5 | TRBD1 | TRBV2 | CASSAGTGRNQPQHF | TGTGCCAGCAGTGCCGGGACAGGGCGCAATCAGCCCCAGCATTTT
. | TRBJ2-2 | TRBD2 | TRBV4-2 | CASSQGTSGGAGGGELFF | TGTGCCAGCAGCCAAGGGACTAGCGGGGGGGCCGGCGGCGGGGAGCTGTTTTTT
. | TRBJ1-1 | TRBD1 | TRBV27 | CASSFRPGGFGGTEAFF | TGTGCCAGCAGTTTTCGGCCAGGGGGCTTTGGGGGCACTGAAGCTTTCTTT
. | TRBJ2-1 | TRBD2 | TRBV19 | CASRPRGGGNEQFF | TGTGCCAGTAGACCACGCGGGGGGGGTAATGAGCAGTTCTTC
. | TRBJ2-7 | TRBD1 | TRBV7-6 | CASSDRPIRQGLSYEQYF | TGTGCCAGCAGCGACCGGCCCATCCGACAGGGCCTATCCTACGAGCAGTACTTC
. | TRBJ1-2 | . | TRBV7-8 | CASSTATGIYGYTF | TGTGCCAGCAGTACCGCGACAGGAATCTATGGCTACACCTTC
. | TRBJ1-5 | . | TRBV15 | CATSRVVAAGGPQHF | TGTGCCACCAGCAGAGTCGTAGCGGCAGGTGGGCCCCAGCATTTT
. | TRBJ2-1 | TRBD1 | TRBV13 | CASSLEQGAGNEQFF | TGTGCCAGCAGCTTAGAACAGGGGGCGGGCAATGAGCAGTTCTTC
. | TRBJ1-2 | TRBD1 | TRBV10-3 | CAISVQGRDGYTF | TGTGCCATCAGTGTACAGGGGCGGGATGGCTACACCTTC
once | TRBJ2-7 | TRBD1 | TRBV9 | CASSGGQGHFYEQYF | TGTGCCAGCAGCGGGGGACAGGGGCATTTCTACGAGCAGTACTTC
. | TRBJ2-1 | . | TRBV5-6 | CASSSYQGMGNEQFF | TGTGCCAGCAGCAGCTATCAGGGGATGGGCAATGAGCAGTTCTTC
. | TRBJ2-4 | TRBD1 | TRBV5-1 | CASSIGTGGANIQYF | TGCGCCAGCAGCATAGGGACAGGTGGTGCAAACATTCAGTACTTC
. | TRBJ2-1 | TRBD1 | TRBV24-1 | CATSAGGAYNEQFF | TGTGCCACCAGTGCAGGGGGCGCCTACAATGAGCAGTTCTTC
. | TRBJ1-2 | . | TRBV6-6 | CASSYGGERGYGYTF | TGTGCCAGCAGTTACGGCGGGGAAAGGGGCTATGGCTACACCTTC
few | TRBJ2-7 | . | TRBV6-5 | CASSRGQYEQYF | TGTGCCAGCAGTAGAGGACAATACGAGCAGTACTTC
. | TRBJ1-1 | TRBD1 | TRBV18 | CASSPSSHSTGGNTEAFF | TGTGCCAGCTCACCAAGTTCCCACTCGACAGGGGGGAACACTGAAGCTTTCTTT
. | TRBJ2-5 | . | TRBV2 | CASSVGQGWGQETQYF | TGTGCCAGCAGTGTTGGGCAGGGCTGGGGTCAAGAGACCCAGTACTTC
. | TRBJ1-1 | . | TRBV19 | CASGKGMNTEAFF | TGTGCCAGTGGGAAGGGGATGAACACTGAAGCTTTCTTT
. | TRBJ2-1 | TRBD1 | TRBV7-9 | CASSLTGARYNEQFF | TGTGCCAGCAGCTTGACAGGGGCTCGGTACAATGAGCAGTTCTTC
once | TRBJ1-2 | . | TRBV7-2 | CASRATLGAFGYTF | TGTGCCAGCAGAGCAACGTTGGGGGCGTTTGGCTACACCTTC
. | TRBJ2-2 | . | TRBV5-5 | CASSLGLASTGELFF | TGTGCCAGCAGCTTGGGACTGGCCTCGACCGGGGAGCTGTTTTTT
. | TRBJ1-1 | . | TRBV7-9 | CASTTIRAGRDTEAFF | TGTGCCAGCACGACCATTCGGGCGGGGAGAGACACTGAAGCTTTCTTT
. | TRBJ2-3 | TRBD1 | TRBV2 | CASSGTGVLTDTQYF | TGTGCCAGCAGTGGGACAGGGGTTTTGACAGATACGCAGTATTTT
. | TRBJ2-1 | TRBD2 | TRBV5-1 | CASSSGTSGSVAYNEQFF | TGCGCCAGCAGCTCGGGGACTAGCGGGAGTGTGGCCTACAATGAGCAGTTCTTC
. | TRBJ1-1 | TRBD1 | TRBV7-3 | CASSLNDRGGRAFF | TGTGCCAGCAGCTTAAACGACAGGGGCGGCCGAGCTTTCTTT
. | TRBJ2-2 | . | TRBV7-2 | CASSYNRGSNTGELFF | TGTGCCAGCAGCTACAATAGGGGATCGAACACCGGGGAGCTGTTTTTT
. | TRBJ2-3 | TRBD2 | TRBV7-7 | CASSFTSGNTDTQYF | TGTGCCAGCAGCTTCACTAGCGGGAACACAGATACGCAGTATTTT
. | TRBJ2-3 | . | TRBV21-1 | CASSKDPTGGITDTQYF | TGTGCCAGCAGCAAAGACCCGACAGGGGGCATTACAGATACGCAGTATTTT
. | TRBJ1-6 | . | TRBV7-9 | CASSSPGSYNSPLHF | TGTGCCAGCAGCTCCCCGGGCTCCTATAATTCACCCCTCCACTTT
. | TRBJ2-1 | . | TRBV29-1 | CSVDPGGWIYEQFF | TGCAGCGTTGACCCGGGCGGGTGGATTTATGAGCAGTTCTTC
. | TRBJ2-7 | . | TRBV4-3 | CASSQDRGAALYEQYF | TGCGCCAGCAGCCAAGATCGGGGAGCCGCCCTCTACGAGCAGTACTTC
. | TRBJ2-7 | TRBD1 | TRBV6-5 | CASSPRQGASYEQYF | TGTGCCAGCAGTCCCCGACAGGGGGCATCCTACGAGCAGTACTTC
. | TRBJ1-1 | . | TRBV5-4 | CASSPGQRVTEAFF | TGTGCCAGCAGCCCTGGACAGAGAGTCACTGAAGCTTTCTTT
. | TRBJ1-4 | . | TRBV11-3 | CASSVDSGEKLFF | TGTGCCAGCAGCGTTGACAGTGGTGAAAAACTGTTTTTT
few | TRBJ1-5 | . | TRBV19 | CASSSQGNQPQHF | TGTGCCAGTAGTAGCCAGGGCAATCAGCCCCAGCATTTT